These 13 T cell receptor beta chains originate from one sample sequenced in a study of blood T cell repertoires in COVID-19. Produced via immunoSEQ multiplex PCR; TCRdb's table is partial and in-frame only. The table has about 180,000 clones, just under 90% seen once. Sequencing input: peripheral blood. The source is a woman in her seventies with COVID-19, enrolled during active disease.

This clone was counted a few times. This chain uses TRBV20-1 with TRBJ1-5; TRBD1 is a possible D gene (5 bases). V shed 3 bases and J shed 7 bases, with 16 bases lying between them. Looked up from germline, CDR1 is DFQATT and CDR2 is SNEGSKA (reference sequence). CDR3 size: 14 residues. CDR3 protein: CSASSVGARQPQHF. The CDR3 DNA reads as TGCAGTGCTAGTTCTGTTGGGGCAAGACAGCCCCAGCATTTT.

This chain links TRBV7-3 with TRBJ2-7; TRBD2 aligns across 7 bases. Germline-derived CDR1 and CDR2 are SGHTA and FQGTGA. J was trimmed by 2 bases and V by 1 base; bases with no gene match: 5. CDR3 length: 15 residues. The CDR3 here is CASSLSPSGTYEQYF. The CDR3 region has the DNA TGTGCCAGCAGCTTAAGTCCTAGCGGCACCTACGAGCAGTACTTC.

This clone has just a few counts. This rearrangement joins TRBV30 to TRBJ2-7; tentatively, D is TRBD1 (6 bases). The CDR3 length is 12 residues. Germline V CDR1 and CDR2: GTSNPN, SVGIG (reference sequence). Trimming shortened V by 2 bases and J by 5 bases, and 10 bases separated the two germline ends. DNA for the CDR3: TGTGCCTGGAGTCCCCAGGGGAACGAGCAGTACTTC. It translates to CAWSPQGNEQYF.

V and J are TRBV6-2 or TRBV6-3 and TRBJ1-4, with a possible D match to TRBD1 (6 bases). Per germline, CDR1 MNHEY and CDR2 SVGEGT. This CDR3 spans 16 amino acids. V lost 3 bases to trimming and J lost 7 bases, with 18 bases between them. The CDR3: CASSYTPGHRGEKLFF. The CDR3 nucleotides are TGTGCCAGCAGTTATACCCCGGGACATCGCGGTGAAAAACTGTTTTTT.

This clone came up a few times. The gene calls are TRBV7-2 and TRBJ2-5; D is ambiguous. Germline CDR1 is SGHTA and CDR2 is FQGNSA. This CDR3 has 14 amino acids. The germline V and J ends were trimmed by 0 bases and 5 bases, with 10 bases remaining between them. The CDR3 here is CASSLARSPETQYF. CDR3 DNA: TGTGCCAGCAGCTTAGCGCGAAGCCCGGAGACCCAGTACTTC. Supplemented by reference TRBV7-2 and TRBJ2-5, the full variable domain reads GAGVSQSPSNKVTEKGKDVELRCDPISGHTALYWYRQSLGQGLEFLIYFQGNSAPDKSGLPSDRFSAERTGGSVSTLTIQRTQQEDSAVYLCASSLARSPETQYFGPGTRLLVL.

This sequence joins TRBV5-1 and TRBJ2-4; TRBD1 matches at 11 bases. Per the germline V gene, CDR1 is SGHRS and CDR2 is YFSETQ. CDR3 size: 16 residues. Trimming at V came to 0 bases and at J to 5 bases, leaving 4 bases not matched to a gene. The chain's CDR3 is CASSLGTGGRQNIQYF. The CDR3 DNA sequence: TGCGCCAGCAGCTTGGGGACAGGGGGCCGCCAAAACATTCAGTACTTC.

This sequence joins TRBV5-4 and TRBJ1-6, with D tentatively TRBD1 (6 bases). The CDR3 consists of 15 residues. Looked up from germline, CDR1 is SGHNT and CDR2 is YYREEE (reference sequence). With 3 bases removed from V and 9 bases from J, the gap between germline ends came to 16 bases. As DNA, the CDR3 is TGTGCCAGCAGCTCTCCCGGGACACCGGGTTCACCCCTCCACTTT. The encoded protein is CASSSPGTPGSPLHF.

The rearrangement uses TRBV2 and TRBJ2-7; 9 nucleotides align to TRBD2. After removal of 3 bases from V and 5 bases from J, the junction contained 5 bases not matched to a gene. The V gene's germline CDR1 is SNHLY and CDR2 FYNNEI. The CDR3 sequence is 14 residues long. CDR3 sequence: CASSESSGTDEQYF. Here the CDR3 DNA reads TGTGCCAGCAGTGAGTCTAGCGGGACAGACGAGCAGTACTTC.

Written as DNA, the CDR3 is TGTGCCAGCAGGCCCCCAGGGTACTCCTACAATGAGCAGTTCTTC. Translation gives CASRPPGYSYNEQFF. The V gene is TRBV6-5, the J gene TRBJ2-1; D possibly corresponds to TRBD1 (5 bases). Trimming removed 6 bases from V and 0 bases from J, with 12 bases in between. The CDR3 spans 15 residues. Germline loops: CDR1 MNHEY, CDR2 SVGAGI.

The chain combines TRBV27 with TRBJ1-1; 8 nucleotides agree with TRBD1. The J segment lost 4 bases and the V segment lost 3 bases, leaving 7 bases of the junction unmatched. Germline lookup yields CDR1 MNHEY and CDR2 SMNVEV (reference sequence). This CDR3 is 15 amino acids long. This CDR3 is CASSFSGQGGTEAFF. As DNA, the CDR3 is TGTGCCAGCAGTTTCTCTGGACAGGGAGGCACTGAAGCTTTCTTT.

This rearrangement joins TRBV6-6 to TRBJ1-4, with D hard to call. This CDR3 is built from 14 residues. Germline CDR1 MNHNY, CDR2 SVGAGI (reference sequence). V was clipped by 6 bases and J by 2 bases, with 10 bases between them. Here the CDR3 reads CASSPGATNEKLFF. Here the CDR3 DNA reads TGTGCCAGCAGCCCCGGTGCGACTAATGAAAAACTGTTTTTT.

The rearrangement links TRBV27 to TRBJ2-7, with 9 bases fitting TRBD1. Looked up from germline, CDR1 is MNHEY and CDR2 is SMNVEV (reference sequence). The V and J ends lost 6 bases and 3 bases, in that order; junction bases with no gene match: 12. The CDR3 spans 16 residues. The DNA for the CDR3 is TGTGCCAGCAGCCCAAAGGACAGGGGTGTAATCTACGAGCAGTACTTC. As protein: CASSPKDRGVIYEQYF.

The chain uses TRBV4-2 and TRBJ1-1; D is perhaps TRBD1 (6 bases). The CDR3 loop spans 14 amino acids. Germline V gene sequence: CDR1 LGHNA, CDR2 YNFKEQ. V lost 4 bases and J lost 1, with 10 bases in between. CDR3 residues: CASSPGQTNTEAFF. CDR3 nucleotides: TGTGCCAGCAGCCCAGGACAGACGAACACTGAAGCTTTCTTT.